Presented here are 10 T cell receptor beta chains from one specimen sequenced in a study of blood T cell repertoires in COVID-19. Repertoires were generated with immunoSEQ multiplex PCR, while TCRdb's copy carries only in-frame clones and drops some. The table lists under 14,000 clones, about 85% of them singletons. Specimen: peripheral blood. These TCRs come from a man younger than 45 with active or convalescent COVID-19.

CDR3 DNA sequence: TGTGCCAGCACCCTGGGGGGAGGGAACTATGGCTACACCTTC. This sequence encodes CASTLGGGNYGYTF. V and J are TRBV5-4 and TRBJ1-2; a possible D gene is TRBD1 (5 bases). V was clipped by 6 bases and J by 2 bases, with 14 bases between them. Germline values: CDR1 SGHNT, CDR2 YYREEE (reference sequence). This CDR3 region has 14 residues.

This clone was counted once. This rearrangement joins TRBV9 to TRBJ2-7, with 8 bases lining up with TRBD2. Germline-derived CDR1 and CDR2 are SGDLS and YYNGEE. Trimming took 4 bases from V and 3 from J; bases not matched to a gene: 12. The CDR3 is made up of 16 amino acids. The DNA of the CDR3 is TGTGCCAGCAGCACTCAAGCGGGGGAGGTCGGCTACGAGCAGTACTTC. Its protein product is CASSTQAGEVGYEQYF. The full variable domain, rest sourced from reference TRBV9 and TRBJ2-7, is DSGVTQTPKHLITATGQRVTLRCSPRSGDLSVYWYQQSLDQGLQFLIQYYNGEERAKGNILERFSAQQFPDLHSELNLSSLELGDSALYFCASSTQAGEVGYEQYFGPGTRLTVT.

Comments on this clone: The sample has other DNA sequences that encode this CDR3 too. The CDR3 coding sequence is TGCGCCAGCAGCTTACAGGGCCCGGGGAATTCACCCCTCCACTTT. It specifies CASSLQGPGNSPLHF. V is TRBV5-1 and J is TRBJ1-6; D possibly corresponds to TRBD1 (6 bases). The V end was cut by 2 bases, the J end by 7 bases, with 13 bases between. Looked up from germline, CDR1 is SGHRS and CDR2 is YFSETQ. CDR3 length: 15 residues.

In nucleotides, the CDR3 is TGTGCCAGTAGTGTCGTTAGGGACACATTTGGCTACACCTTC. Translated: CASSVVRDTFGYTF. J is TRBJ1-2 and V is TRBV19, with D maybe TRBD1 (6 bases). This CDR3 region has 14 residues. V gave up 5 bases and J gave up 7 bases, with 17 bases separating them. CDR1 is LNHDA, CDR2 SQIVND, per germline (reference sequence).

The J gene is TRBJ2-5, the V gene TRBV6-5, with TRBD1 matching over 8 bases. The germline CDR1 and CDR2 sequences are MNHEY and SVGAGI. There are 15 residues in the CDR3. The junction had 9 bases not matched to a gene; V was cut back by 2 bases and J by 7 bases. CDR3 loop: CASSYGGVTGGTQYF. CDR3 nucleotides: TGTGCCAGCAGTTACGGTGGGGTCACAGGGGGGACCCAGTACTTC.

The rearrangement joins TRBV2 to TRBJ1-5; a weak D match, TRBD1 (6 bases). The V and J ends lost 6 bases and 15 bases respectively, with 30 bases between them. In germline, CDR1 is SNHLY, CDR2 FYNNEI. CDR3 length: 16 residues. In DNA form, the CDR3 reads TGTGCCAGCAGCCCCCTCGGCCCACAGGGAGAGGGGACCCCGCATTTT. Residues: CASSPLGPQGEGTPHF.

This clone was detected only once. The V and J genes are TRBV3-1 (or the pseudogene TRBV3-2) and TRBJ1-2, with D maybe TRBD1 (5 bases). This CDR3 has 14 amino acids. Trimming removed 4 bases from V and 2 bases from J, with 11 bases in between. Looked up from germline, CDR1 is LGHDT and CDR2 is YNNKEL (reference sequence). The CDR3 reads CASSLGGANYGYTF. In nucleotides, the CDR3 is TGTGCCAGCAGCCTGGGTGGGGCGAACTATGGCTACACCTTC.

CDR3 region: CASSGGTGELFF. In DNA form, the CDR3 reads TGCGCCAGCAGCGGGGGAACCGGGGAGCTGTTTTTT. V and J are TRBV10-1 and TRBJ2-2, with TRBD2 as a possible D gene (6 bases). Germline V gene sequence: CDR1 WNHNN, CDR2 SYGVQD (reference sequence). This CDR3 contains 12 residues. V lost 6 bases, J lost 5 bases, and 7 bases lay in between.

The J gene is TRBJ2-7, the V gene TRBV4-1, with TRBD1 identical over 8 bases. Germline assignment: CDR1 MGHRA and CDR2 YSYEKL. J was trimmed by 7 bases and V by 0 bases; bases with no gene match: 17. This CDR3 region has 18 residues. In DNA form, the CDR3 reads TGCGCCAGCAGCCAAGACCTCATTTCGGGGTCCCGGGACAGGGAGCAGTACTTC. Amino acid sequence: CASSQDLISGSRDREQYF.

This sequence joins TRBV29-1 and TRBJ1-3, with TRBD1 matching 8 bases. The CDR3 contains 13 residues. The junction had 4 bases not matched to a gene; V was cut back by 5 bases and J by 4 bases. Germline V CDR1 and CDR2: SQVTM, ANQGSEA. Here the CDR3 DNA reads TGCAGCGTTACAGGGGGTTCAGGAAACACCATATATTTT. Amino acid sequence: CSVTGGSGNTIYF.